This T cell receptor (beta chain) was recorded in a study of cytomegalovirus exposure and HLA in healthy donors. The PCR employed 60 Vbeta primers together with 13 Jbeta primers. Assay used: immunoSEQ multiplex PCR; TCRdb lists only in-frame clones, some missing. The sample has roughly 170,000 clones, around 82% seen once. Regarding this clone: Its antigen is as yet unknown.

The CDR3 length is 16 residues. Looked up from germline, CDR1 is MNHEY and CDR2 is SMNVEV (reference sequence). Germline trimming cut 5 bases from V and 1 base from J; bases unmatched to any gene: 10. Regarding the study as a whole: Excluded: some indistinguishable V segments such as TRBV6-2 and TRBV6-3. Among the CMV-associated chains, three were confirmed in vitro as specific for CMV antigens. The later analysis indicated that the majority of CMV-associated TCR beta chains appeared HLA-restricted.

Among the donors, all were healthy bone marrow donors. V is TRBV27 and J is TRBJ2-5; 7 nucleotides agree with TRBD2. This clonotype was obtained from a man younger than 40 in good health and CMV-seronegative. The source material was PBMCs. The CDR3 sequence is CASSPTFGGGQETQYF. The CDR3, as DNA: TGTGCCAGCAGTCCCACTTTTGGGGGGGGCCAAGAGACCCAGTACTTC.